The source of this TCR beta chain is a study of cytomegalovirus exposure and HLA in healthy donors. In the case of this clone: Its specificity is unknown.

V lost 5 bases to trimming and J lost 7 bases, with 11 bases between them. Germline V gene lookup returns CDR1 SEHNR and CDR2 FQNEAQ (reference sequence). There are 12 residues in the CDR3. This PCR relied on a set of 60 Vbeta primers and 13 Jbeta primers. Sequencing used immunoSEQ multiplex PCR; TCRdb keeps in-frame clones, though not all of them. Here the sample spans around 180,000 clones, more than 65% being singletons. Study results and limitations: After further analysis at a later stage, roughly 15,000 TCR beta sequences were associated with HLA alleles at 0.05 false discovery rate. Several of the most significant clusters were apparently associated with common viral pathogens in a later analysis. With DRB1 most and HLA-C fewest, TCR association rates differed between HLA loci in a later analysis. Associated with cytomegalovirus, according to the listing, were fewer than 200 TCR beta chains.

This TCR was recovered from a woman aged 25 to 45 in good health and CMV-seropositive. Sequenced material: PBMCs. The rearrangement joins TRBV7-9 to TRBJ1-1; D is undetermined. The CDR3 coding sequence is TGTGCCAGCAGCCAATATAACTTTGAAGCTTTCTTT. As protein: CASSQYNFEAFF.